This T cell receptor (beta chain) was found in a study of blood T cell repertoires in COVID-19. Original methodology: Reference gene primer amplification gave nucleated cell count estimates. Measured with immunoSEQ multiplex PCR; TCRdb has only the in-frame clones, and not every one. V and J calls and clone size are as listed in that table; D and trimming were resolved from the DNA. The sample consists of under 100,000 clones, around 87% of them appearing once. Deletions cut 3 bases from V and 11 bases from J, with 19 bases between. Germline lookup yields CDR1 KGHSH and CDR2 LQKENI. The CDR3 sequence is 14 residues long.

This receptor was taken from a human donor in a cohort sampled during active COVID-19. The rearrangement uses TRBV18 and TRBJ1-1; D might be TRBD1 (5 bases). The sequenced material came from peripheral blood. The CDR3 coding sequence is TGTGCCAGCTCACCCGACACAGGAGACCGGCAGGCTTTCTTT. It translates to CASSPDTGDRQAFF.